The subject of this entry is one TCR beta chain. This sample is part of a study of blood T cells in healthy people across ages. V lost 6 bases to trimming and J lost 6 bases, with 11 bases between them. The CDR3 covers 13 residues. Sample-barcoded 5' priming and a J-beta primer mix drove a second PCR of about 6 to 12 cycles. TCRdb processed the 5' RACE reads anew with MiXCR; each CDR3 protein has one entry. The profile covers hundreds of thousands of distinct CDR3 sequences, with approximately 44% appearing a single time and nearly 20% taken by the ten largest. The sequencing input was blood. The V call is TRBV12-3 or TRBV12-4, the J call TRBJ2-2, with TRBD1 as a possible D gene (6 bases). This clonotype was sampled from a man aged 60 to 69 in good health. CDR3: CASSVGAAGELFF. The CDR3 DNA sequence: TGTGCCAGCAGCGTGGGGGCCGCCGGGGAGCTGTTTTTT.